The 9 T cell receptor beta chains in this list originate from one sample, sequenced in a study of CD8+ T cells in alopecia areata. Following extraction, RNA underwent reverse transcription to cDNA, which served as the sequencing template. Repertoires were generated with immunoSEQ multiplex PCR, while TCRdb's copy carries only in-frame clones and drops some. Seen here are about 69,000 clones, roughly 57% observed once, and the top ten hold approximately 17%. Material: CD8+ T cells sorted from blood, obtained at week 0. These receptors were taken from a human donor with alopecia areata.

V and J are TRBV9 and TRBJ2-2; D remains ambiguous. Trimming left V 2 bases short and J 5 bases short, with 10 bases between. Germline loops: CDR1 SGDLS, CDR2 YYNGEE. The CDR3 totals 14 residues. The DNA of the CDR3 is TGTGCCAGCAGCGTGGCACTGTCAACCGGGGAGCTGTTTTTT. Amino acid sequence: CASSVALSTGELFF.

This clone has more than one count but fewer than ten. CDR3 nucleotide sequence: TGCAGCGTTGAAGTGGAAGCGGGGGGGGCCTCCTACGAGCAGTACTTC. It yields the protein CSVEVEAGGASYEQYF. This chain joins TRBV29-1 and TRBJ2-7; 10 nucleotides align to TRBD2. Per the germline V gene, CDR1 is SQVTM and CDR2 is ANQGSEA. V dropped 1 base and J dropped 0; count of bases not matched to a gene: 6. The CDR3 covers 16 residues.

This chain connects TRBV5-1 to TRBJ2-1, with unresolved D. Trimming stripped 2 bases from V and 9 bases from J, with 9 bases between. Germline V lookup: CDR1 SGHRS, CDR2 YFSETQ. The CDR3 extends over 12 amino acids. The CDR3 DNA reads TGCGCCAGCAGCTTTCGAGCTGGTGAGCAGTTCTTC. It codes for CASSFRAGEQFF.

With regard to this clone: The junction shows a germline mismatch at one end, possibly a read error. The gene calls are TRBV2 and TRBJ2-1; the match to TRBD2 covers 9 bases. CDR3 size: 16 residues. The V gene's germline CDR1 is SNHLY and CDR2 FYNNEI. The DNA of the CDR3 is TGTGCGAGCAGGGATGCGGGGGGGAGCTCCTACAATGAGCAGTTCTTC. Residues: CASRDAGGSSYNEQFF.

This clone appeared a few times. The chain recombines TRBV6-5 with TRBJ2-3; D is undetermined. Trimming stripped 0 bases from V and 1 base from J, with 8 bases between. This CDR3 has 15 residues. Per germline, CDR1 MNHEY and CDR2 SVGAGI. The DNA for the CDR3 is TGTGCCAGCAGTTACTCGCTTGGCGGCACAGATACGCAGTATTTT. This sequence encodes CASSYSLGGTDTQYF.

This chain links TRBV7-8 with TRBJ2-3; D is unclear. CDR3 size: 12 residues. Germline CDR1 is SGHVS and CDR2 is FQNEAQ. Trimming took off 4 bases at V and 5 bases at J, with 7 bases between the two ends. CDR3 in amino acids: CASSSSGDTQYF. CDR3 nucleotide sequence: TGTGCCAGCAGCTCTAGTGGAGATACGCAGTATTTT.

This sequence joins TRBV29-1 and TRBJ2-7, with 7 bases lining up with TRBD2. V trimming: 3 bases; J trimming: 2 bases; junction bases outside the gene matches: 7. The germline CDR1 and CDR2 sequences are SQVTM and ANQGSEA. CDR3 length: 14 amino acids. This CDR3 is CSVDAAGAPYEQYF. As DNA, the CDR3 is TGCAGCGTTGATGCGGCGGGAGCCCCCTACGAGCAGTACTTC.

In this sample, this clone turned up once. The rearrangement joins TRBV4-1 to TRBJ2-1; 11 bases are a match to TRBD2. The CDR3 is made up of 17 amino acids. Per the germline V gene, CDR1 is MGHRA and CDR2 is YSYEKL. J lost 0 bases, V lost 0 bases, and 1 base had no gene match. The CDR3 spells CASSQDTSGSSYNEQFF. The CDR3 bases are TGCGCCAGCAGCCAAGATACTAGCGGGAGCTCCTACAATGAGCAGTTCTTC.

Notes on this clone: One end of the junction is discordant with germline, which a read error may explain. The chain links TRBV2 to TRBJ2-2; D possibly matches TRBD1 or TRBD2 (5 bases each). Germline assignment: CDR1 SNHLY and CDR2 FYNNEI. The CDR3 loop spans 13 amino acids. The CDR3 DNA reads TGTGCCAGCATTGAATTCGAGGGGCCGGAGCTGTTTTTT. Protein sequence: CASIEFEGPELFF. The complete variable domain, with remaining parts taken from reference TRBV2 and TRBJ2-2, reads EPEVTQTPSHQVTQMGQEVILRCVPISNHLYFYWYRQILGQKVEFLVSFYNNEISEKSEIFDDQFSVERPDGSNFTLKIRSTKLEDSAMYFCASIEFEGPELFFGEGSRLTVL.